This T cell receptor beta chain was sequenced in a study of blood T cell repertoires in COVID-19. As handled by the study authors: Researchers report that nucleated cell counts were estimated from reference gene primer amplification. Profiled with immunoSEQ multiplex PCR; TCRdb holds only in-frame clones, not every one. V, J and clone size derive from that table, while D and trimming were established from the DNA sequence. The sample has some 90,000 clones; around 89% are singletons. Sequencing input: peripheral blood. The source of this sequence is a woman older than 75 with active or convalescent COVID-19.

The CDR3 loop reads CSAYKTGESFF. CDR3 in DNA: TGCAGCGCCTATAAGACAGGGGAATCTTTCTTT. The chain joins TRBV29-1 to TRBJ1-1, with 8 positions matching TRBD1. The CDR3 has 11 residues. The V segment lost 7 bases and the J segment 12 bases; nucleotides outside the gene matches: 10. CDR1 SQVTM and CDR2 ANQGSEA come from the germline V gene.